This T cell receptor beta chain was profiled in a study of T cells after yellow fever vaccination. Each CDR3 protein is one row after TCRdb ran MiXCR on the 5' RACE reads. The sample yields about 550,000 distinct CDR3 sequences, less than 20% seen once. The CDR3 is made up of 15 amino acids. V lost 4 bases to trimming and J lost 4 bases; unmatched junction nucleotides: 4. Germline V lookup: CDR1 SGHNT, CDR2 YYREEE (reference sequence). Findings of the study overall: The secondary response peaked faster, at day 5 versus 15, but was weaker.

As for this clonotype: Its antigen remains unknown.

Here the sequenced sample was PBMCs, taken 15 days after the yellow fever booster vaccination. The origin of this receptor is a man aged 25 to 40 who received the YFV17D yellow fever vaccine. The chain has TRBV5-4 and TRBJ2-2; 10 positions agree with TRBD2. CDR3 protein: CASSPSGSLTGELFF. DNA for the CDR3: TGTGCCAGCAGCCCTAGCGGGAGCCTCACCGGGGAGCTGTTTTTT.